This TCR beta chain appears in the sequencing data of a study of cytotoxic CD8 clonotypes in ibrutinib-treated CLL. Background on the study: Response material was collected after a median 12 months of treatment, range 6 to 36. Sample averages reached about 260,000 productive templates and some 86,000 productive rearrangements.

V gave up 0 bases and J gave up 2 bases; unmatched junction bases: 7. The CDR3 consists of 16 residues. Germline lookup yields CDR1 LGHNA and CDR2 YNFKEQ. This table comes from immunoSEQ multiplex PCR, and its TCRdb copy is limited to in-frame clones, with some not included. The sample consists of some 300,000 clones, roughly 85% of them appearing once. This TCR was sampled from a human donor with chronic lymphocytic leukemia. This sample comprised PBMCs, obtained before ibrutinib treatment. This rearrangement joins TRBV4-2 to TRBJ2-7; 7 positions agree with TRBD2. This chain's CDR3 is CASSQDLGTNTYEQYF. For the CDR3, the DNA is TGTGCCAGCAGCCAAGATCTTGGGACTAACACCTACGAGCAGTACTTC.